This TCR beta chain was sequenced in a study of T cell changes during pregnancy in multiple sclerosis. The CDR3 is 14 residues long. Trimming shortened V by 2 bases and J by 8 bases, and 15 bases separated the two germline ends. Germline V gives CDR1 SGHNT, CDR2 YENEEA. Method: immunoSEQ multiplex PCR; TCRdb's copy keeps in-frame clones and lacks some. The table has 30,000 to 40,000 clones, 90% to 95% seen once; the top ten hold about 8.3%. The source of this sequence is a female donor with multiple sclerosis, enrolled in a pregnancy study. V and J are TRBV11-3 and TRBJ1-1, with D perhaps TRBD1 (6 bases). The source material was CD8+ T cells from peripheral blood mononuclear cells, sampled in the third trimester of pregnancy. The CDR3 region has the DNA TGTGCCAGCAGCTTAATGCCGTCGGGGACAGAAGCTTTCTTT. Its translation: CASSLMPSGTEAFF. The variable domain in full, with the rest retrieved from reference TRBV11-3 and TRBJ1-1, is EAGVVQSPRYKIIEKKQPVAFWCNPISGHNTLYWYLQNLGQGPELLIRYENEEAVDDSQLPKDRFSAERLKGVDSTLKIQPAELGDSAVYLCASSLMPSGTEAFFGQGTRLTVV.